This TCR beta chain was documented in a study of T cell responses to AZD1222 COVID-19 vaccine. The CDR3 length is 13 residues. CDR1 and CDR2 from the germline V gene are DFQATT and SNEGSKA (reference sequence). The V and J ends lost 3 bases and 3 bases respectively, with 11 bases between them. Using immunoSEQ multiplex PCR, the repertoire was profiled, and TCRdb retains in-frame clones only, with some absent. The data contain about 110,000 clones, around 90% of them singletons. This chain joins TRBV20-1 and TRBJ1-2; possible D gene TRBD1, 6 bases. This specimen consisted of peripheral blood, obtained 28 days after the second AZD1222 dose. This clonotype was obtained from an adult who received the AZD1222 COVID-19 vaccine. The CDR3 protein is CSASSGADYGYTF. In DNA, the CDR3 is TGCAGTGCTAGTTCAGGGGCTGACTATGGCTACACCTTC.